A single sample is the source of the 21 T cell receptor beta chains below, sequenced in a study of PD-1 blockade in classical Hodgkin lymphoma. Autologous stem cell transplantation was followed by relapse in every patient, and brentuximab vedotin exposure varied. Produced via immunoSEQ multiplex PCR; TCRdb's table is partial and in-frame only. The sample holds more than 90,000 clones, 81% seen once. This specimen was peripheral blood mononuclear cells (PBMCs), taken before the second cycle of nivolumab. These receptors all stem from a human donor with classical Hodgkin lymphoma.

J is TRBJ2-1 and V is TRBV7-9; 12 nucleotides agree with TRBD2. The CDR3 is made up of 16 amino acids. The V segment lost 7 bases and the J segment 5 bases; nucleotides outside the gene matches: 9. CDR1 SEHNR and CDR2 FQNEAQ come from the germline V gene (reference sequence). CDR3 coding DNA: TGTGCCAGCAAGCCTAGCGGGAGGGCCGGGGACAATGAGCAGTTCTTC. It encodes CASKPSGRAGDNEQFF. The full variable domain, completed using reference TRBV7-9 and TRBJ2-1, is DTGVSQNPRHKITKRGQNVTFRCDPISEHNRLYWYRQTLGQGPEFLTYFQNEAQLEKSRLLSDRFSAERPKGSFSTLEIQRTEQGDSAMYLCASKPSGRAGDNEQFFGPGTRLTVL.

This clone has just a few counts. The chain recombines TRBV5-1 with TRBJ2-7; weak D call: TRBD1 (6 bases). There are 17 residues in the CDR3. Trimming stripped 0 bases from V and 2 bases from J, with 18 bases between. The germline V gene has CDR1 SGHRS and CDR2 YFSETQ. The CDR3 here is CASSLAEGRGAPYEQYF. CDR3 bases: TGCGCCAGCAGCTTGGCCGAGGGCAGGGGAGCCCCCTACGAGCAGTACTTC.

The V gene is TRBV11-2, the J gene TRBJ1-2; no clear D gene. The CDR3 contains 15 residues. Germline loops: CDR1 SGHAT, CDR2 FQNNGV. V dropped 0 bases and J dropped 8 bases, with 16 bases sitting between them. CDR3 loop: CASSLDGGDRAGYTF. CDR3 bases: TGTGCCAGCAGCTTAGATGGAGGCGACCGGGCGGGCTACACCTTC.

J is TRBJ1-2 and V is TRBV5-4; 11 nucleotides align to TRBD1. Germline assignment: CDR1 SGHNT and CDR2 YYREEE (reference sequence). V dropped 2 bases and J dropped 7; count of bases not matched to a gene: 4. The CDR3 has 14 residues. In nucleotides, the CDR3 is TGTGCCAGCAGCTTCGGACAGGGGGCGCGTGGCTACACCTTC. Translated: CASSFGQGARGYTF.

J is TRBJ1-1 and V is TRBV7-3; TRBD1 might be the D (5 bases). Germline V gene data show CDR1 as SGHTA and CDR2 as FQGTGA. CDR3 length equals 13 residues. V was clipped by 5 bases and J by 8 bases, with 15 bases between them. The CDR3 coding sequence is TGTGCCAGCAGCCCCTCGAGGGGAACGGAAGCTTTCTTT. Translating gives CASSPSRGTEAFF.

The J gene is TRBJ2-7, the V gene TRBV29-1; unclear D gene. CDR1 is SQVTM, CDR2 ANQGSEA, per germline. CDR3 length: 11 residues. The V gene lost 6 bases and the J gene lost 2 bases, with 8 bases spanning the gap. The CDR3 DNA reads TGCAGCGTCCGGGCAGCCTACGAGCAGTACTTC. It is translated as CSVRAAYEQYF.

The rearrangement links TRBV2 to TRBJ2-1; D unresolved. Deletions cut 3 bases from V and 2 bases from J, with 2 bases between. The CDR3 has 12 amino acids. Germline CDR1 SNHLY, CDR2 FYNNEI. CDR3 bases: TGTGCCAGCAGTGATGCCTACAATGAGCAGTTCTTC. Translated: CASSDAYNEQFF.

This chain connects TRBV11-2 to TRBJ2-2; 8 bases match TRBD2. The V segment lost 6 bases and the J segment 5 bases; nucleotides outside the gene matches: 8. From germline, CDR1 is SGHAT and CDR2 FQNNGV. The CDR3 length is 15 residues. DNA for the CDR3: TGTGCCAGCAGGGCCGGGACTAGGGCGACCGGGGAGCTGTTTTTT. Translating it yields CASRAGTRATGELFF.

V is TRBV7-2 and J is TRBJ1-2; 8 bases line up with TRBD1. CDR1 SGHTA and CDR2 FQGNSA come from the germline V gene. The CDR3 consists of 15 residues. V gave up 2 bases and J gave up 4 bases; unmatched junction bases: 6. The CDR3: CASSLQGAVSYGYTF. In DNA, the CDR3 is TGTGCCAGCAGCTTACAGGGGGCAGTGTCCTATGGCTACACCTTC.

The V call is TRBV19, the J call TRBJ2-3, with 9 nucleotides matching TRBD2. Trimming removed 1 base from V and 3 bases from J; junction bases left unmatched: 5. This CDR3 is 16 amino acids long. Per the germline V gene, CDR1 is LNHDA and CDR2 is SQIVND (reference sequence). The CDR3 region has the DNA TGTGCCAGTAGTATAGTGCCTAGCGGGACGACAGATACGCAGTATTTT. Its protein is CASSIVPSGTTDTQYF. Using reference TRBV19 and TRBJ2-3 for the parts outside the CDR3, the full variable domain is DGGITQSPKYLFRKEGQNVTLSCEQNLNHDAMYWYRQDPGQGLRLIYYSQIVNDFQKGDIAEGYSVSREKKESFPLTVTSAQKNPTAFYLCASSIVPSGTTDTQYFGPGTRLTVL.

In this sample, this clone turned up once. The gene calls are TRBV5-4 and TRBJ1-4; possibly TRBD1 for D (6 bases). The germline V gene encodes CDR1 SGHNT and CDR2 YYREEE (reference sequence). The CDR3 consists of 17 residues. Between the trimmed V and J ends, which lost 1 base and 4 bases, there was a span of 17 bases. CDR3 region: CASSLTGSGQLNEKLFF. The CDR3 DNA is TGTGCCAGCAGCTTGACGGGTAGCGGACAGCTTAATGAAAAACTGTTTTTT.

This clone was found a few times. The same CDR3 can be traced to other DNA sequences in this sample. V gene TRBV6-5 combines with J gene TRBJ2-1; 10 bases are a match to TRBD2. CDR3 length: 15 residues. The trim removed 6 bases at V and 0 bases at J, leaving 2 bases unmatched. CDR1 is MNHEY, CDR2 SVGAGI, per germline. The CDR3 DNA is TGTGCCAGCAGGTCTAGCGGGAGCTCCTACAATGAGCAGTTCTTC. This gives the protein CASRSSGSSYNEQFF.

The chain recombines TRBV30 with TRBJ2-1, with TRBD2 identical over 13 bases. Germline-derived CDR1 and CDR2 are GTSNPN and SVGIG (reference sequence). The CDR3 has 14 residues. The V segment lost 4 bases and the J segment 7 bases; nucleotides outside the gene matches: 4. Written as DNA, the CDR3 is TGTGCCTGGAATCCGGGACTAGCGGGAAATGAGCAGTTCTTC. Its translation: CAWNPGLAGNEQFF.

The V gene is TRBV10-3, the J gene TRBJ2-1; possibly TRBD1 for D (6 bases). Germline CDR1 and CDR2: ENHRY and SYGVKD. This CDR3 contains 13 residues. Trimming removed 6 bases from V and 1 base from J, with 7 bases in between. The chain's CDR3 is CAIRDSSYNEQFF. The CDR3 bases are TGTGCCATCAGGGACAGTTCCTACAATGAGCAGTTCTTC.

This rearrangement joins TRBV5-4 to TRBJ2-3; 8 bases fit TRBD2. J was trimmed by 0 bases and V by 4 bases; bases with no gene match: 4. The CDR3 totals 15 residues. Germline assignment: CDR1 SGHNT and CDR2 YYREEE (reference sequence). In nucleotides, the CDR3 is TGTGCCAGCAGCAGCCCTAGCGGGAGCACAGATACGCAGTATTTT. Translating gives CASSSPSGSTDTQYF.

V gene TRBV4-2 combines with J gene TRBJ2-7; 9 bases match TRBD1. This CDR3 has 15 amino acids. From germline, CDR1 is LGHNA and CDR2 YNFKEQ. J lost 1 base, V lost 1 base, and 2 bases had no gene match. The CDR3 bases are TGTGCCAGCAGCCAAGGGGACAGGGATTCCTACGAGCAGTACTTC. Amino acids: CASSQGDRDSYEQYF.

The rearrangement links TRBV19 to TRBJ1-3; D gene unclear. This CDR3 spans 14 amino acids. Germline V lookup: CDR1 LNHDA, CDR2 SQIVND (reference sequence). The V gene lost 6 bases and the J gene lost 1 base, with 10 bases spanning the gap. The CDR3 loop is CASSPAESGNTIYF. CDR3 in DNA: TGTGCCAGTAGCCCTGCCGAGTCTGGAAACACCATATATTTT.

The rearrangement joins TRBV7-9 to TRBJ2-3; 7 bases are a match to TRBD2. The germline gives CDR1 SEHNR, CDR2 FQNEAQ (reference sequence). The CDR3 extends over 15 amino acids. With 4 bases clipped from V and 1 base from J, the junction kept 5 bases outside the gene matches. Here the CDR3 DNA reads TGTGCCAGCAGCTCACTGAGCGGGGGCACAGATACGCAGTATTTT. Translated: CASSSLSGGTDTQYF.

The J gene is TRBJ1-2, the V gene TRBV6-1; the D gene is possibly TRBD1 (6 bases). Deletions cut 4 bases from V and 4 bases from J, with 16 bases between. CDR1 is MNHNS and CDR2 is SASEGT in the germline V gene. CDR3 size: 15 residues. Here the CDR3 DNA reads TGTGCCAGCAGTGCCAGACAGGATGGGCCCTATGGCTACACCTTC. Translated: CASSARQDGPYGYTF.

The CDR3 protein is CASSFGVITGELFF. DNA for the CDR3: TGTGCCAGCAGTTTCGGGGTCATCACCGGGGAGCTGTTTTTT. The V and J genes are TRBV27 and TRBJ2-2; TRBD2 is a possible D gene (5 bases). Germline-derived CDR1 and CDR2 are MNHEY and SMNVEV (reference sequence). CDR3 length: 14 residues. V lost 3 bases and J lost 4, with 9 bases in between.

The V call is TRBV30, the J call TRBJ1-2; maybe TRBD1 (5 bases). The germline V gene encodes CDR1 GTSNPN and CDR2 SVGIG (reference sequence). V was trimmed by 0 bases and J by 6 bases, leaving 8 bases between them. This CDR3 is built from 12 residues. The CDR3 protein is CAWSVGGHGYTF. CDR3 bases: TGTGCCTGGAGTGTTGGGGGACATGGCTACACCTTC.